This T cell receptor (beta chain) was recorded in a study of PD-L1 blockade in urothelial cancer. About the study: Researchers looked at the blood 3 weeks (second dose) and 6 weeks after treatment began. General observations from the study: More expansion of tumor-associated blood clones, seen at 3 weeks, marked durable-benefit patients.

Synthetic analogs of TCR templates were spiked into every PCR. Clones were read by immunoSEQ multiplex PCR, and TCRdb kept only the in-frame ones, dropping some. The sample shows 58,000 or so clones, around 84% of them seen only once. With regard to this clone: The antigen remains unidentified.

CDR3 length: 16 residues. Germline V gene data show CDR1 as KGHSH and CDR2 as LQKENI. V shed 2 bases and J shed 5 bases, with 17 bases lying between them. The chain is built from TRBV18 and TRBJ2-3; weak D call: TRBD2 (5 bases). The sample was PBMCs, taken around atezolizumab (anti-PD-L1) treatment. The receptor was isolated from a man in his fifties with urothelial cancer. CDR3 DNA: TGTGCCAGCTCACCATATGGAACGGGAATCGGAGATACGCAGTATTTT. It specifies CASSPYGTGIGDTQYF. Using reference TRBV18 and TRBJ2-3 for the parts outside the CDR3, the full variable domain is NAGVMQNPRHLVRRRGQEARLRCSPMKGHSHVYWYRQLPEEGLKFMVYLQKENIIDESGMPKERFSAEFPKEGPSILRIQQVVRGDSAAYFCASSPYGTGIGDTQYFGPGTRLTVL.